The 3 T cell receptor beta chains below come from one sample, sequenced in a study of blood T cell repertoires in COVID-19. TCRdb's copy holds only in-frame clones and misses some; the assay was immunoSEQ multiplex PCR. Seen here are about 280,000 clones, around 85% observed once, and the top ten hold approximately 5.1%. Sequencing used peripheral blood. All receptors derive from a man over 45 with active or convalescent COVID-19.

The chain joins TRBV4-3 to TRBJ2-3; TRBD2 aligns across 9 bases. V dropped 3 bases and J dropped 3; count of bases not matched to a gene: 7. The CDR3 loop spans 16 amino acids. The germline V gene has CDR1 LGHNA and CDR2 YSLEER. CDR3 loop: CASSQAGTSRTDTQYF. The CDR3 DNA sequence: TGCGCCAGCAGCCAGGCGGGGACTAGCAGGACAGATACGCAGTATTTT.

This chain connects TRBV7-8 to TRBJ1-2, with D possibly matching TRBD1 (5 bases). Trimming left V 4 bases short and J 2 bases short, with 20 bases between. The CDR3 sequence is 17 residues long. Germline CDR1 SGHVS, CDR2 FQNEAQ. The CDR3 DNA reads as TGTGCCAGCAGCTATGTCGGGGGACCCAACAGAAACTATGGCTACACCTTC. Protein sequence: CASSYVGGPNRNYGYTF. Full variable domain (rest looked up from reference TRBV7-8 and TRBJ1-2): GAGVSQSPRYKVAKRGQDVALRCDPISGHVSLFWYQQALGQGPEFLTYFQNEAQLDKSGLPSDRFFAERPEGSVSTLKIQRTQQEDSAVYLCASSYVGGPNRNYGYTFGSGTRLTVV.

There are a few counts of this clone. The chain carries TRBV25-1 and TRBJ2-2; 10 positions agree with TRBD2. J lost 6 bases, V lost 6 bases, and 10 bases had no gene match. Germline lookup yields CDR1 MGHDK and CDR2 SYGVNS. The CDR3 has 16 amino acids. The CDR3 sequence is CASSKGLAGVPGELFF. CDR3 nucleotides: TGTGCCAGCAGCAAAGGGCTAGCGGGAGTGCCCGGGGAGCTGTTTTTT.